The rows below give T cell receptor beta chains drawn from one sample of a study of memory CD8 T cells in hepatitis C reinfection. The assay was immunoSEQ multiplex PCR, and TCRdb's table has in-frame clones only and misses some. This table has tens of thousands of clones, roughly nine tenths appearing once. Sequencing input: naive CD8+ T cells sorted from blood. All receptors come from a man aged 18 to 30 with hepatitis C virus infection. CDR3s include the opening cysteine and the closing phenylalanine or tryptophan.

V | CDR3
TRBV7-2 | CASSREAGGYNEQFF
TRBV30 | CAWSVARGGNTIYF
TRBV29-1 | CSVETRLAGNTGELFF
TRBV27 | CASSLSGGGLWNEQFF
TRBV11-2 | CASSLQGDYGYTF
TRBV6-5 | CASSYSKGAEQFF
TRBV6-6 | CASTPTSGISYEQYF
TRBV5-1 | CASSLAGRLADTDTQYF
TRBV7-8 | CASSFAPSSNEQFF
TRBV19 | CASSIPGTNSPLHF
TRBV10-1 | CASSKTGFRIRGLFF
TRBV7-8 | CASSLEPQGHPNTGELFF
TRBV13 | CASSPPSGYSGRAHEQYF
TRBV9 | CASSPVVTAMNTEAFF
TRBV7-8 | CASSLALAGEMNTGELFF
TRBV5-6 | CASSLDVRGGRKDEQFF
TRBV13 | CANARTVASEAFF
TRBV9 | CASSVEGGSGTITDTQYF
TRBV2 | CASSDALGGYYEQYF
TRBV6-5 | CASSPGSNYGYTF
TRBV30 | CAWSVLAGPVDTQYF
TRBV4-1 | CASSHVSSEGGGEQFF
TRBV19 | CASAVAGGNEQFF
TRBV19 | CASSIEGAGGHEQYF
TRBV4-1 | CASSQGEGQNEQFF
TRBV9 | CASSVEGLAGVVDTQYF
TRBV2 | CASSTPNGTGGFGANVLTF
TRBV4-1 | CASSQEGGYTEAFF
TRBV19 | CASSWQGNSPLHF
TRBV11-2 | CASSSGTGGFEQYF
TRBV4-1 | CASSQVGTSGYEQYF
TRBV7-9 | CASSLVPTGSGNTIYF
TRBV6-5 | CASSFPGQLQETQYF
TRBV5-1 | CASSLGQSSYNEQFF
TRBV10-1 | CASSASGTDTQYF
TRBV6-5 | CASSYSIYQPQHF
TRBV4-2 | CASSQDMAGGHNEQFF